This T cell receptor (beta chain) comes out of a study of blood T cell repertoires in COVID-19 (dated by TCRdb to between 2020 and 2021). Regarding the study in general: Collaborator samples came from the United States, Italy and Spain and covered acute and convalescent phases of COVID-19. The prospective study material was composed of cDNA or gDNA derived from T cells, B-cell-depleted T cells, or PBMCs. Deeply sampled blood TCRbeta repertoires from subjects exposed to, actively infected with, or recovered from COVID-19 were included in the dataset. The repertoires were released in a freely available public database intended as a resource for research on the immune response to SARS-CoV-2. Samples were obtained from the ongoing ImmuneRACE study (first 160 participants) and from 950 to 1,500 subjects provided by 6 global collaborators. Nearly every sample came with metadata listing a de-identified subject ID, COVID-19 status, age in years and sex. Where HLA class I and class II types were available, the types were taken from metadata supplied by the sample provider, not from assay-based typing.

Collaborating institutions collected whole blood in K2EDTA tubes following their own protocols. For TCRbeta analysis, collaborators shipped samples as frozen whole blood, isolated PBMCs, or DNA extracted from either of those sample types. Findings and caveats that apply to the study as a whole: The quantity of clinical and demographic metadata differed by source and by participant and was supplied without curation.

TCRbeta CDR3 regions were amplified from genomic DNA by means of the immunoSEQ Assay, a bias-controlled multiplex PCR. The paper's data handling went like this. Within the assay, amplification of reference gene primers was used to estimate how many nucleated cells each sample contained. To quantify the absolute abundance of each unique TCRbeta CDR3 rearrangement, sequence reads were collapsed and filtered. For each sample, productive Simpson clonality was calculated as the square root of Simpson's diversity index over productive rearrangements. TCRdb holds this immuneACCESS table with in-frame rearrangements only. Some clones are missing; in checked studies, unresolved V genes explain under half, and the rest has no known cause. For V, J and clone size, that table is used; D and trimming come from the DNA. The sample profile shows roughly 150,000 clones; around 81% of them were found once. Clones ranked in the top ten supply 8% of the sample.

The CDR3 numbers 15 residues from cysteine through phenylalanine. The only DNA kept is the CDR3, 45 bases in frame from the first base. Trimming takes 0 bases off V and 4 bases off J; junction bases not matched to a gene: 3. The germline V gene sets CDR1 to ENHRY and CDR2 to SYGVKD. Note on this clone: This clone's antigen is unknown. Per-base qualities were not stored, and no clone one base away is much larger.

The sample taken for sequencing was peripheral blood. In this chain, TRBV10-3 is recombined with TRBJ2-3; 8 bases in between match TRBD2. This TCR derives from a human donor in a cohort sampled during active COVID-19. The nucleotide sequence is given as TGTGCCATCAGTGAGTCCGCGGGGGGTGCAGATACGCAGTATTTT. The encoded protein is CAISESAGGADTQYF.